The text below deals with one T cell receptor beta chain. No antigen is known for it. A read error may account for a junction end that differs from germline. TCRdb's copy holds only in-frame clones and misses some; the assay was immunoSEQ multiplex PCR. The repertoire holds 120,000 or so clones, roughly 90% seen once, with about 7.4% in the top ten. The CDR3 is 14 residues long. Germline V lookup: CDR1 KGHDR, CDR2 SFDVKD. These data originate in a study of T cell responses to AZD1222 COVID-19 vaccine. Broader study findings: Across the whole spike, CD4 TCRs peaked at regions 160-218 and 743-854. Repertoire sampling happened only post peak T cell response. The reported proportion of spike-specific TCRs targeting unmutated variant regions was nearly half.

The V gene is TRBV24-1, the J gene TRBJ2-3; D gene ambiguous. The clonotype comes from an adult who received the AZD1222 COVID-19 vaccine. The sequencing used peripheral blood, collected 28 days after the second AZD1222 dose. CDR3 in amino acids: CATSDSATGYTQYF. The CDR3 coding sequence is TGTGCCACCAGTGATTCCGCGACGGGCTATACTCAGTATTTT.